These 8 T cell receptor beta chains share one sample of origin, sequenced in a study of vaccination effects on CD4 cells after COVID-19. Repertoires were generated with immunoSEQ multiplex PCR, while TCRdb's copy carries only in-frame clones and drops some. The data hold about 28,000 clones, with more than 60% observed a single time. Expansion with viral peptide pools was applied to antigen-specific CD4+ T cells by the ViraFEST assay prior to sequencing. The authors isolated CD4+ T cells after 10 days of culture. Vaccination of participants consisted of two doses of either the BNT162b2 or mRNA-1273 vaccine. Antigens of these TCRs are unknown. The sequences come from CD4+ T cells from PBMCs cultured with HCoV-NL63 spike peptides, collected after COVID-19 vaccination. These receptors all stem from a human donor who received a COVID-19 vaccine.

The rearrangement joins TRBV19 to TRBJ1-6; a weak D match, TRBD1 (6 bases). The CDR3 extends over 17 amino acids. The V end lost 5 bases, the J end lost 3 bases, and 17 bases lay between the germline ends. CDR1 is LNHDA, CDR2 SQIVND, per germline (reference sequence). DNA of the CDR3: TGTGCCAGTAGTCCGGGAGACAGGCTCCTCTATAATTCACCCCTCCACTTT. The encoded protein is CASSPGDRLLYNSPLHF.

This clone occurred once. The V and J genes are TRBV12-3 or TRBV12-4 and TRBJ1-2; 9 nucleotides align to TRBD1. The J segment lost 6 bases and the V segment lost 7 bases, leaving 6 bases of the junction unmatched. CDR3 size: 13 residues. The CDR3 protein is CASMGQGDDGYTF. The CDR3 DNA follows: TGTGCCAGCATGGGACAGGGTGATGATGGCTACACCTTC.

In this sample, this clone turned up a few times. The genes are TRBV20-1 and TRBJ2-1; D assignment may be TRBD1 or TRBD2 (5 bases each). This CDR3 is 15 amino acids long. Trimming removed 3 bases at V and 0 bases at J, with 12 bases between. The germline gives CDR1 DFQATT, CDR2 SNEGSKA (reference sequence). The CDR3, as DNA: TGCAGTGCTAGTCGGGGCCCACGCTCCTACAATGAGCAGTTCTTC. This sequence encodes CSASRGPRSYNEQFF.

The chain combines TRBV11-2 with TRBJ1-1, with D possibly TRBD1 on 5 matching bases. Germline V CDR1 and CDR2: SGHAT, FQNNGV. The CDR3 contains 15 residues. Deletions cut 3 bases from V and 1 base from J, with 12 bases between. CDR3 residues: CASSFRRGGNTEAFF. The CDR3 bases are TGTGCCAGCAGCTTTAGAAGGGGCGGGAACACTGAAGCTTTCTTT.

V gene TRBV7-2 combines with J gene TRBJ2-2; D gene unclear. Germline V gene lookup returns CDR1 SGHTA and CDR2 FQGNSA. V shed 5 bases and J shed 0 bases, with 7 bases lying between them. The CDR3 consists of 14 residues. In DNA, the CDR3 is TGTGCCAGCAGCCTAGGATCGAACACCGGGGAGCTGTTTTTT. It is translated as CASSLGSNTGELFF.

The chain carries TRBV5-1 and TRBJ1-1; 7 bases are a match to TRBD1. V trimming: 3 bases; J trimming: 10 bases; junction bases outside the gene matches: 12. Germline V gene sequence: CDR1 SGHRS, CDR2 YFSETQ. This CDR3 has 14 residues. The CDR3 loop is CASSYDRVRGAAFF. The CDR3, as DNA: TGCGCCAGCAGCTACGACAGGGTTCGAGGCGCAGCTTTCTTT.

The V and J genes are TRBV11-2 and TRBJ1-2; D not resolved. The CDR3 totals 13 residues. V was pared by 0 bases and J by 8 bases, with 10 bases between. Germline CDR1 and CDR2: SGHAT and FQNNGV. Written as DNA, the CDR3 is TGTGCCAGCAGCTTAGATTGGTCCGACGGCTACACCTTC. Amino acid sequence: CASSLDWSDGYTF.

This rearrangement joins TRBV21-1 to TRBJ2-2; TRBD1 is taken as the D call from the table, unchecked against the DNA. TRBV21-1 is designated a pseudogene. This CDR3 contains 16 residues. CDR3 sequence: CASSKVDRKNTGELFF. The CDR3 DNA sequence: TGTGCCAGCAGCAAAGTGGACAGAAAGAACACCGGGGAGCTGTTTTTT.